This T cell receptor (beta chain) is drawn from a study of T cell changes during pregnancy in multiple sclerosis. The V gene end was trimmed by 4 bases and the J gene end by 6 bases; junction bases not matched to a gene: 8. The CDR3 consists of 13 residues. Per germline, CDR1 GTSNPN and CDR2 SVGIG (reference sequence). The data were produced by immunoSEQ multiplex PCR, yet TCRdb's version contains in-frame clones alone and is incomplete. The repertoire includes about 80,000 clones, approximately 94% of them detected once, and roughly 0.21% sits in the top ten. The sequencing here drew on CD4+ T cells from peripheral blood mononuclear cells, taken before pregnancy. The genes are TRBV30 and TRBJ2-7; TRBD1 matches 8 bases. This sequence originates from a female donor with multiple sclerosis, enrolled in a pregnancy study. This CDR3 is CAWNSLQGAEQYF. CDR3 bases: TGTGCCTGGAACTCCCTCCAGGGGGCCGAGCAGTACTTC.